This TCR beta chain was found in a study of OX40 agonist ivuxolimab in advanced cancers. This CDR3 region has 15 residues. Germline CDR1 is KGHSH and CDR2 is LQKENI. Trimming removed 2 bases from V and 1 base from J; junction bases left unmatched: 3. Sequencing used immunoSEQ multiplex PCR; TCRdb keeps in-frame clones, though not all of them. The data hold 49,000 or so clones, with approximately 90% observed a single time. The receptor comes from an adult with an advanced solid tumor such as melanoma, head and neck, liver or kidney cancer. The chain carries TRBV18 and TRBJ2-3, with 7 bases matching TRBD2. This sample comprised CD4+ or CD8+ T cells sorted from blood, obtained in a trial of the OX40 agonist ivuxolimab. CDR3 loop: CASSPTSGGTDTQYF. In DNA form, the CDR3 reads TGTGCCAGCTCACCAACGAGCGGGGGCACAGATACGCAGTATTTT.